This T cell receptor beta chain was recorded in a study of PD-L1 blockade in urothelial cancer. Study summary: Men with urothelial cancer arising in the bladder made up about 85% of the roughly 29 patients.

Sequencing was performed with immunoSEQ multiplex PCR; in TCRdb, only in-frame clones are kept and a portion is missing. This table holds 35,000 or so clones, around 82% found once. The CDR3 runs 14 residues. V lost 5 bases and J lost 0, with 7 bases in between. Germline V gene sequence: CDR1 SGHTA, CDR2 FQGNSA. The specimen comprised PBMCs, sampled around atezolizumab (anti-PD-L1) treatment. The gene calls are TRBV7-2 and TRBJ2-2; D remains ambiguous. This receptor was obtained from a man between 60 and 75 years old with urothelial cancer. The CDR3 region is CASSPYTNTGELFF. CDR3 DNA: TGTGCCAGCAGCCCTTACACGAACACCGGGGAGCTGTTTTTT.